The clone carrying this TCR beta chain was found a few times. Antigen: not known. The entry originates in a study of blood T cells in healthy people across ages. Study context: There was about one barcoded beta molecule captured by template switching per two T cells.

Study-wide findings and caveats: A greater number of naive CD4+ cells and higher diversity distinguished long-lived donors from aged donors.

The CDR3 sequence is 13 residues long. The V and J ends lost 4 bases and 8 bases, in that order; junction bases with no gene match: 4. CDR1 is SGHTA, CDR2 FQGNSA, per germline. Primed by a sample-barcoded 5' primer and a J-beta primer mix, a second PCR proceeded for about 6 to 11 cycles. The yield of each sample was at least 2.5 million CDR3-containing paired-end reads. TCRdb passed the 5' RACE reads through MiXCR, listing each CDR3 protein once. The sample lists over a million distinct CDR3 sequences; approximately 39% were seen once. This receptor was obtained from a woman under 30 in good health. The V and J genes are TRBV7-2 and TRBJ2-3; 9 bases are a match to TRBD2. Sequencing was done on a sample of blood. CDR3 in DNA: TGTGCCAGCAGCTATAGCGGGAGAAGTACGCAGTATTTT. Translation gives CASSYSGRSTQYF.